A single TCR beta chain is shown here with its context. One end of the junction varies from germline; a read error may be responsible. This sample was included in a study of blood T cells in healthy people across ages. A second PCR, run for about 7 to 11 cycles, used a sample-barcoded 5' primer plus a J-beta primer mix. TCRdb passed the 5' RACE reads through MiXCR, listing each CDR3 protein once. Here the sample spans over 1,500,000 distinct CDR3 sequences, approximately 50% being singletons. Germline V CDR1 and CDR2: SGHTA, FQGNSA. The CDR3 consists of 14 residues. The genes are TRBV7-2 and TRBJ2-5, with 7 bases that match TRBD1. The clonotype was recovered from a woman in her thirties or forties in good health. Sequencing used blood. The CDR3 DNA is TGTGCCAGCAGCGCGACCGGACAGGCCGAGACCCTGTACTTC. Residues: CASSATGQAETLYF.